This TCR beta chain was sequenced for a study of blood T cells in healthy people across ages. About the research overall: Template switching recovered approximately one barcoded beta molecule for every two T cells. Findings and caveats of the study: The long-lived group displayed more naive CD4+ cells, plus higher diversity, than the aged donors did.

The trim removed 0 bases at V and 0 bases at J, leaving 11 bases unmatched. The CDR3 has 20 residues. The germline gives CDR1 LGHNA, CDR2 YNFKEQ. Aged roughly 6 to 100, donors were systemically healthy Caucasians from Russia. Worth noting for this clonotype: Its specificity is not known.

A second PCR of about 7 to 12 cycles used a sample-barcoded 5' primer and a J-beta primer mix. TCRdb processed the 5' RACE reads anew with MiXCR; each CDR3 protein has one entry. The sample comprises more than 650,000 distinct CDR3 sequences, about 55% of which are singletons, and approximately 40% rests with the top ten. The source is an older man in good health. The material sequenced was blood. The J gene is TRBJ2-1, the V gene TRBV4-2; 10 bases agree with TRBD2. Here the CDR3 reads CASSQDGSPLAGDSYNEQFF. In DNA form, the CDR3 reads TGTGCCAGCAGCCAAGATGGTTCCCCCCTAGCGGGGGACTCCTACAATGAGCAGTTCTTC.